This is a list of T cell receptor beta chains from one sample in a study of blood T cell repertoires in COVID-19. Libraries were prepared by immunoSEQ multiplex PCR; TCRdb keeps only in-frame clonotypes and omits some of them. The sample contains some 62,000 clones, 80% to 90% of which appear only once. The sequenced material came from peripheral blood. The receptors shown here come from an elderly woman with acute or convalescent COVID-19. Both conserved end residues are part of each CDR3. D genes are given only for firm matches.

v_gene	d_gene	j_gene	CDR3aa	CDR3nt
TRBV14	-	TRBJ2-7	CASSQENGYEQYF	TGTGCCAGCAGCCAAGAAAACGGCTACGAGCAGTACTTC
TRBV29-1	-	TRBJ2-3	CSAGQGLAPTDTQYF	TGCAGCGCCGGACAGGGACTAGCTCCCACAGATACGCAGTATTTT
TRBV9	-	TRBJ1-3	CASSVVPGSGNTIYF	TGTGCCAGCAGCGTAGTCCCAGGGTCTGGAAACACCATATATTTT
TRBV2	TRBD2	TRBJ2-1	CASSDLGTINEQFF	TGTGCCAGCAGTGATTTGGGGACTATCAATGAGCAGTTCTTC
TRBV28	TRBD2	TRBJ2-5	CASSNHGLVGETQYF	TGTGCCAGCAGTAACCACGGACTAGTGGGGGAGACCCAGTACTTC
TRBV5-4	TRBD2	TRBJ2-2	CASSPGTSGRGVTGELFF	TGTGCCAGCAGCCCGGGGACTAGCGGGAGGGGGGTCACCGGGGAGCTGTTTTTT
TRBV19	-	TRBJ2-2	CASSIESAARGWELFF	TGTGCCAGTAGTATAGAGTCGGCTGCCCGAGGATGGGAGCTGTTTTTT
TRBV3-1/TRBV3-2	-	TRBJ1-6	CASSQDLNSPLHF	TGTGCCAGCAGCCAAGATCTGAATTCACCCCTCCACTTT
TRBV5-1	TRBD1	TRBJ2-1	CASSGSGTGWGSRFF	TGCGCCAGCAGCGGGAGCGGGACAGGGTGGGGATCGAGGTTCTTC
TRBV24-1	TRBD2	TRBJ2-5	CATSDSLAGETQYF	TGTGCCACCAGTGATAGCCTAGCGGGAGAGACCCAGTACTTC
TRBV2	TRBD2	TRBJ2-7	CASSEALLASGRGWDEQYF	TGTGCCAGCAGTGAAGCGCTACTGGCTAGCGGGAGAGGGTGGGACGAGCAGTACTTC